This entry is about one TCR beta chain. This entry belongs to a study of blood T cell repertoires in COVID-19. There are 14 residues in the CDR3. Trimming took 2 bases from V and 2 from J, leaving 9 bases between them. The germline gives CDR1 MDHEN, CDR2 SYDVKM. Generated by immunoSEQ multiplex PCR, the TCRdb table keeps only in-frame clones and is missing some. The sample contains around 280,000 clones, almost 90% of which appear only once. The material sequenced was PBMCs or T cells enriched from blood (not recorded which). The V call is TRBV28, the J call TRBJ1-2, with a possible D match to TRBD1 (6 bases). The sequence derives from a woman aged 18-30 years with acute COVID-19. CDR3: CASSLGQTNYGYTF. The CDR3 DNA is TGTGCCAGCAGTTTAGGACAGACCAACTATGGCTACACCTTC.